These 24 T cell receptor beta chains came from one sample sequenced in a study of shared clonotypes between healthy human individuals. Produced via immunoSEQ multiplex PCR; TCRdb's table is partial and in-frame only. This table has 2 million to 2.5 million clones, 85% to 95% appearing once. The sequenced sample consisted of naive CD4+ T cells from PBMCs. The subset here: CD45RA+ positively selected. All receptors derive from a man aged 18 to 35 in good health. Some clones in this sample may be carry-over from other donors' samples.

The rearrangement links TRBV4-1 to TRBJ1-2; the D gene is possibly TRBD1 (5 bases). Germline CDR1 MGHRA, CDR2 YSYEKL. Trimming left V 4 bases short and J 4 bases short, with 19 bases between. CDR3 size: 16 residues. In DNA, the CDR3 is TGCGCCAGCAGCCCCCCCGGAGGGGCGGGGATCTATGGCTACACCTTC. Its protein is CASSPPGGAGIYGYTF.

The CDR3 protein is CASSVETSGLYNEQFF. The CDR3 DNA reads as TGTGCCAGCAGCGTAGAGACTAGCGGGTTGTACAATGAGCAGTTCTTC. The chain uses TRBV9 and TRBJ2-1, with 10 bases matching TRBD2. Trimming cost V 0 bases and J 4 bases; bases outside gene matches: 4. The CDR3 runs 16 residues. CDR1 is SGDLS, CDR2 YYNGEE, per germline.

The rearrangement uses TRBV28 and TRBJ1-4; D may be TRBD1 (6 bases). The V gene lost 5 bases and the J gene lost 5 bases, with 12 bases spanning the gap. The germline V gene encodes CDR1 MDHEN and CDR2 SYDVKM. The CDR3 runs to 14 residues. The CDR3 coding sequence is TGTGCCAGCAGTATAACGCAGGGGAATGAAAAACTGTTTTTT. Encoded protein: CASSITQGNEKLFF.

The chain uses TRBV7-9 and TRBJ1-3; tentative D call: TRBD1 (5 bases). Per the germline V gene, CDR1 is SEHNR and CDR2 is FQNEAQ (reference sequence). The ends were cut back, 5 bases at V and 4 bases at J, with 18 bases in the middle. CDR3 size: 16 residues. CDR3 amino acids: CASSPSGGKAGNTIYF. CDR3 nucleotide sequence: TGTGCCAGCAGCCCCTCCGGGGGGAAGGCAGGAAACACCATATATTTT.

The V and J genes are TRBV28 and TRBJ2-7; 10 nucleotides align to TRBD1. Unmatched junction bases numbered 14, after V lost 4 bases and J lost 5 bases. CDR1 is MDHEN, CDR2 SYDVKM, per germline. This CDR3 has 17 residues. CDR3 sequence reads: CASSWGAPGTGENEQYF. The DNA for the CDR3 is TGTGCCAGCAGTTGGGGGGCCCCCGGGACAGGGGAGAACGAGCAGTACTTC.

The CDR3 region has the DNA TGTGCCAGCAGTCCCGGGACCACTGTTTTCCTAAATACGCAGTATTTT. Translation gives CASSPGTTVFLNTQYF. The J gene is TRBJ2-3, the V gene TRBV28; D tentatively reads TRBD1 or TRBD2 (5 bases each). V gave up 5 bases and J gave up 7 bases, with 22 bases separating them. CDR1 and CDR2 from the germline V gene are MDHEN and SYDVKM. The CDR3 is 16 residues long.

V and J are TRBV7-9 and TRBJ1-2; D not resolved. This CDR3 is 11 amino acids long. Trimming removed 4 bases at V and 5 bases at J, with 5 bases between. Germline loops: CDR1 SEHNR, CDR2 FQNEAQ (reference sequence). Here the CDR3 DNA reads TGTGCCAGCAGCTGGGATTATGGCTACACCTTC. Amino acids: CASSWDYGYTF.

The chain joins TRBV7-9 to TRBJ2-1, with 12 bases aligning to TRBD2. CDR1 SEHNR and CDR2 FQNEAQ come from the germline V gene (reference sequence). Trimming cost V 4 bases and J 0 bases; bases outside gene matches: 7. The CDR3 contains 18 residues. The CDR3 here is CASSSSGLAGSSYNEQFF. In nucleotides, the CDR3 is TGTGCCAGCAGCTCTTCCGGACTAGCGGGGAGCTCCTACAATGAGCAGTTCTTC.

J is TRBJ2-7 and V is TRBV28, with 9 bases aligning to TRBD2. Germline trimming cut 8 bases from V and 9 bases from J; bases unmatched to any gene: 17. CDR3 length equals 15 residues. Germline lookup yields CDR1 MDHEN and CDR2 SYDVKM. As DNA, the CDR3 is TGTGCCAGCGGGACAATAGCGGGAGACGTGTTCGGGCAGTACTTC. Its translation: CASGTIAGDVFGQYF.

The J gene is TRBJ2-7, the V gene TRBV4-3, with 12 positions matching TRBD1. The V gene end was trimmed by 5 bases and the J gene end by 3 bases; junction bases not matched to a gene: 5. The germline gives CDR1 LGHNA, CDR2 YSLEER. This CDR3 comprises 15 residues. CDR3 nucleotide sequence: TGCGCCAGCAGCTACGGGACAGGGGGCTTCTACGAGCAGTACTTC. Amino acid sequence: CASSYGTGGFYEQYF.

In the case of this clone: The sample holds other DNA sequences that translate to the same CDR3. The CDR3 nucleotides read TGTGCCAGCAGCCCACAGCCGAACACTGAAGCTTTCTTT. Protein sequence: CASSPQPNTEAFF. J is TRBJ1-1 and V is TRBV14; no definite D call. Trimming removed 4 bases at V and 1 base at J, with 7 bases between. The CDR3 spans 13 residues. In germline, CDR1 is SGHDN, CDR2 FVKESK.

The chain couples TRBV11-3 to TRBJ2-3, with 8 bases identical to TRBD2. Trimming removed 1 base from V and 5 bases from J; junction bases left unmatched: 5. Germline CDR1 and CDR2: SGHNT and YENEEA. The CDR3 extends over 15 amino acids. The CDR3 DNA reads TGTGCCAGCAGCTTAGCCCCCGGGAGGGAAGATACGCAGTATTTT. Translation gives CASSLAPGREDTQYF.

The chain uses TRBV6-5 and TRBJ1-2, with 9 bases fitting TRBD1. The CDR3 loop spans 13 amino acids. Per germline, CDR1 MNHEY and CDR2 SVGAGI. J lost 8 bases, V lost 6 bases, and 7 bases had no gene match. The CDR3 DNA sequence: TGTGCCAGCAGATGGGGACAGGGAGGCGGCTACACCTTC. Protein: CASRWGQGGGYTF.

J is TRBJ2-1 and V is TRBV27; TRBD2 aligns across 13 bases. The CDR3 length is 17 residues. Unmatched junction bases numbered 10, after V lost 5 bases and J lost 6 bases. The germline V gene encodes CDR1 MNHEY and CDR2 SMNVEV (reference sequence). The CDR3 loop is CASSPKPGLAGINEQFF. CDR3 coding DNA: TGTGCCAGCAGTCCCAAACCGGGACTAGCGGGAATCAATGAGCAGTTCTTC.

The CDR3 DNA reads as TGTGCCAGCAGTGATCCGCTAGTATCTGTTCATGAGCAGTTCTTC. Residues: CASSDPLVSVHEQFF. The V and J genes are TRBV6-1 and TRBJ2-1, with D unresolved. Between the trimmed V and J ends, which lost 3 bases and 8 bases, there was a span of 17 bases. This CDR3 comprises 15 residues. CDR1 and CDR2 from the germline V gene are MNHNS and SASEGT.

J is TRBJ2-7 and V is TRBV7-2; 7 nucleotides line up with TRBD1. The CDR3 runs 16 residues. CDR1 and CDR2 from the germline V gene are SGHTA and FQGNSA. The J segment lost 1 base and the V segment lost 3 bases, leaving 9 bases of the junction unmatched. As DNA, the CDR3 is TGTGCCAGCAGCTTCGCCGGGACAGATAAGTCCTACGAGCAGTACTTC. The encoded protein is CASSFAGTDKSYEQYF.

In this sample, this clone turned up once. The CDR3 DNA reads TGTGCCTGGAGCCGGGACAGTGGCTTTTCACCCCTCCACTTT. Translation gives CAWSRDSGFSPLHF. The chain employs TRBV30 and TRBJ1-6; TRBD1 aligns across 7 bases. Trimming removed 3 bases from V and 9 bases from J; junction bases left unmatched: 8. Germline V gives CDR1 GTSNPN, CDR2 SVGIG (reference sequence). This CDR3 is 14 amino acids long.

This clone showed up just once. The V call is TRBV29-1, the J call TRBJ1-2; D gene unclear. The CDR3 extends over 12 amino acids. Germline V gene data show CDR1 as SQVTM and CDR2 as ANQGSEA. V gave up 3 bases and J gave up 2 bases, with 7 bases separating them. CDR3 nucleotides: TGCAGCGTTGACAACGGAAACTATGGCTACACCTTC. Its protein is CSVDNGNYGYTF.

This chain connects TRBV11-2 to TRBJ1-3; 7 nucleotides agree with TRBD1. CDR1 is SGHAT, CDR2 FQNNGV, per germline. The CDR3 loop spans 17 amino acids. With 5 bases clipped from V and 5 bases from J, the junction kept 15 bases outside the gene matches. This CDR3 is CASSRLHRQGERNTIYF. The DNA for the CDR3 is TGTGCCAGCAGCCGATTACACAGACAGGGAGAAAGAAACACCATATATTTT.

This clone was recorded a few times. Distinct nucleotide sequences in the sample also encode this CDR3. The chain combines TRBV27 with TRBJ2-5; D is ambiguous. Germline V gene data show CDR1 as MNHEY and CDR2 as SMNVEV (reference sequence). The CDR3 has 11 amino acids. V dropped 3 bases and J dropped 5 bases, with 4 bases sitting between them. The CDR3: CASSFRETQYF. The CDR3 nucleotides read TGTGCCAGCAGTTTTAGGGAGACCCAGTACTTC.

Here the CDR3 reads CASSSQGASTNEKLFF. Here the CDR3 DNA reads TGTGCCAGCAGTTCCCAGGGGGCTTCGACTAATGAAAAACTGTTTTTT. V gene TRBV28 combines with J gene TRBJ1-4; 8 bases line up with TRBD1. This CDR3 is built from 16 residues. V lost 4 bases and J lost 2; bases outside the gene matches: 6. Germline CDR1 and CDR2: MDHEN and SYDVKM.

For the CDR3, the DNA is TGTGCCAGCAGCTTAGGGGGTCACAATGAGCAGTTCTTC. Its protein is CASSLGGHNEQFF. The V gene is TRBV11-3, the J gene TRBJ2-1; D is ambiguous. Trimming stripped 1 base from V and 5 bases from J, with 6 bases between. CDR1 SGHNT and CDR2 YENEEA come from the germline V gene. The CDR3 is 13 amino acids.

This rearrangement joins TRBV25-1 to TRBJ2-5; 10 positions agree with TRBD2. The tail of the sequence fits TRBJ2-7 better, so the J call may be wrong. The V gene's germline CDR1 is MGHDK and CDR2 SYGVNS. The CDR3 totals 15 residues. The CDR3 sequence: CASSPGASGRYEQYF. The CDR3 DNA is TGTGCCAGCAGCCCAGGGGCTAGCGGGAGATACGAGCAGTACTTC.

The J gene is TRBJ2-3, the V gene TRBV7-7; D is possibly TRBD2 (5 bases). Germline V gene sequence: CDR1 SSHAT, CDR2 FNYEAQ (reference sequence). The V and J ends lost 4 bases and 3 bases respectively, with 8 bases between them. The CDR3 is made up of 13 amino acids. The CDR3 sequence: CASSSPGTDTQYF. DNA for the CDR3: TGTGCCAGCAGCTCCCCGGGAACAGATACGCAGTATTTT.